The entry below describes one T cell receptor (beta chain). TCRdb's table, derived via immunoSEQ multiplex PCR, lists solely in-frame clones and lacks some. The sample records 250,000 to 400,000 clones, approximately 89% being singletons. These data belong to a study of blood T cell repertoires in COVID-19. J lost 4 bases, V lost 7 bases, and 10 bases had no gene match. Germline V gives CDR1 SGHVS, CDR2 FQNEAQ. The CDR3 loop spans 15 amino acids. Material for sequencing was PBMCs or T cells enriched from blood (not recorded which). The source of this sequence is a woman in her twenties or thirties who had recovered from COVID-19. The chain carries TRBV7-8 and TRBJ1-3; 7 nucleotides match TRBD1. The CDR3 DNA sequence: TGTGCCAGCACTGACAGGGCCGCTGTAGGAAACACCATATATTTT. Amino acid sequence: CASTDRAAVGNTIYF.